Below, 26 T cell receptor beta chains from the same sample are listed, as sequenced in a study of T cells in Graves' hyperthyroidism and ophthalmopathy. There were TCR beta CDR3 regions amplified from RNA transcripts. A set of HTBI primers served as the primers for a first-round RT-PCR of the TCR CDR3. TCRdb passed the multiplex PCR reads through MiXCR, listing each CDR3 protein once. The data contain over 250,000 distinct CDR3 sequences, roughly an eighth of them singletons. Sequencing used blood. Receptor source: a woman between 40 and 55 years old with Graves' ophthalmopathy.

The chain links TRBV9 to TRBJ1-1; the D is unclear. This CDR3 is built from 15 residues. Germline CDR1 SGDLS, CDR2 YYNGEE. Trimming stripped 4 bases from V and 2 bases from J, with 15 bases between. CDR3 bases: TGTGCCAGCAGCCCGTCCTCCGGGAAAAACACTGAAGCTTTCTTT. The encoded protein is CASSPSSGKNTEAFF.

This clonotype was seen a few times. The chain has TRBV10-3 and TRBJ1-1, with 10 bases matching TRBD1. Looked up from germline, CDR1 is ENHRY and CDR2 is SYGVKD. The CDR3 runs 17 residues. The V gene end was trimmed by 2 bases and the J gene end by 4 bases; junction bases not matched to a gene: 10. The DNA of the CDR3 is TGTGCCATCAGTGAGGGGTCGACGGGACAGGGGATCACTGAAGCTTTCTTT. Translated: CAISEGSTGQGITEAFF.

The CDR3 DNA is TGTGCCAGCAGTACCACAGGGGGTGGCTACACCTTC. Translation: CASSTTGGGYTF. V gene TRBV6-1 combines with J gene TRBJ1-2; 8 positions match TRBD1. The CDR3 length is 12 residues. Germline lookup yields CDR1 MNHNS and CDR2 SASEGT. The ends lost 5 bases at V and 7 bases at J; junction bases unmatched: 3.

At least ten counts were recorded for this clonotype. The chain employs TRBV2 and TRBJ2-7; TRBD1 might be the D (5 bases). With 6 bases removed from V and 3 bases from J, the gap between germline ends came to 15 bases. The CDR3 covers 14 residues. Germline V gene sequence: CDR1 SNHLY, CDR2 FYNNEI. CDR3 loop: CASSPMDMSYEQYF. The CDR3 bases are TGTGCCAGCAGCCCTATGGACATGAGCTACGAGCAGTACTTC. Full variable domain (rest looked up from reference TRBV2 and TRBJ2-7): EPEVTQTPSHQVTQMGQEVILRCVPISNHLYFYWYRQILGQKVEFLVSFYNNEISEKSEIFDDQFSVERPDGSNFTLKIRSTKLEDSAMYFCASSPMDMSYEQYFGPGTRLTVT.

This clonotype was counted ten times or more. J is TRBJ2-2 and V is TRBV6-5; tentative D call: TRBD2 (6 bases). Deletions cut 2 bases from V and 5 bases from J, with 15 bases between. Germline CDR1 reads MNHEY; CDR2 reads SVGAGI. The CDR3 is 16 amino acids. This chain's CDR3 is CASSYHRTGETGELFF. The CDR3 bases are TGTGCCAGCAGTTACCATCGGACGGGGGAGACCGGGGAGCTGTTTTTT.

This clonotype appeared many times. The chain uses TRBV6-2 or TRBV6-3 and TRBJ2-1; TRBD2 matches at 7 bases. CDR1 is MNHEY and CDR2 is SVGEGT in the germline V gene. The trim removed 5 bases at V and 7 bases at J, leaving 8 bases unmatched. The CDR3 sequence is 14 residues long. CDR3 nucleotides: TGTGCCAGCAGTCTGGGGCTAGCGGTAAATGAGCAGTTCTTC. Its translation: CASSLGLAVNEQFF.

The sample holds many counts of this clonotype. The rearrangement joins TRBV12-3 or TRBV12-4 to TRBJ2-5; 11 bases map to TRBD2. J was trimmed by 5 bases and V by 4 bases; bases with no gene match: 9. The CDR3 sequence is 16 residues long. CDR3 nucleotide sequence: TGTGCCAGCAGTTCTCCTAGCGGGAGGAGGTTGGAGACCCAGTACTTC. It specifies CASSSPSGRRLETQYF.

Written as DNA, the CDR3 is TGTGCCAGCAGCAGGGGGGCGGGAGAGGCTTACAATGAGCAGTTCTTC. Translated: CASSRGAGEAYNEQFF. This sequence joins TRBV5-4 and TRBJ2-1, with D possibly matching TRBD2 (7 bases). Trimming removed 4 bases from V and 4 bases from J, with 18 bases in between. The CDR3 contains 16 residues. CDR1 and CDR2 from the germline V gene are SGHNT and YYREEE (reference sequence).

This clonotype was detected only a few times. The chain is built from TRBV5-5 and TRBJ2-3, with TRBD2 identical over 11 bases. Trimming at V came to 4 bases and at J to 6 bases, leaving 16 bases not matched to a gene. Germline V gene sequence: CDR1 SGHKS, CDR2 YYEKEE (reference sequence). This CDR3 comprises 18 residues. Here the CDR3 reads CASSRKPGVAGGLDTQYF. The CDR3 DNA reads as TGTGCCAGCAGCCGCAAACCCGGGGTAGCGGGGGGGCTGGATACGCAGTATTTT.

The genes are TRBV7-9 and TRBJ2-7, with 13 bases matching TRBD2. The CDR3 covers 20 residues. The V and J ends lost 3 bases and 0 bases, in that order; junction bases with no gene match: 14. CDR1 and CDR2 (germline): SEHNR, FQNEAQ (reference sequence). CDR3 sequence (DNA): TGTGCCAGCAGCTTGCTATCCGGGACTAGCGGGACCCTTCCCTCCTACGAGCAGTACTTC. It yields the protein CASSLLSGTSGTLPSYEQYF.

This clonotype was found many times. The chain links TRBV11-2 to TRBJ1-5, with D tentatively TRBD1 (5 bases). The V and J ends lost 1 base and 4 bases respectively, with 11 bases between them. This CDR3 has 15 residues. Germline assignment: CDR1 SGHAT and CDR2 FQNNGV. The CDR3 sequence is CASSLGPGRNQPQHF. CDR3 nucleotide sequence: TGTGCCAGCAGCTTAGGTCCGGGGCGAAATCAGCCCCAGCATTTT. Complete variable domain (other parts from reference TRBV11-2 and TRBJ1-5): EAGVAQSPRYKIIEKRQSVAFWCNPISGHATLYWYQQILGQGPKLLIQFQNNGVVDDSQLPKDRFSAERLKGVDSTLKIQPAKLEDSAVYLCASSLGPGRNQPQHFGDGTRLSIL.

This clonotype was picked up many times. The chain combines TRBV2 with TRBJ1-2; D call uncertain. Trimming cost V 7 bases and J 0 bases, with 15 bases left between them. From germline, CDR1 is SNHLY and CDR2 FYNNEI. The CDR3 is 15 residues long. CDR3 amino acids: CASNIRIDSNYGYTF. The CDR3 nucleotides are TGTGCCAGCAATATTAGGATCGACTCTAACTATGGCTACACCTTC.

This clonotype showed up just a few times. V gene TRBV2 combines with J gene TRBJ1-1, with D unresolved. This CDR3 has 13 amino acids. Germline CDR1 reads SNHLY; CDR2 reads FYNNEI. The V and J ends lost 7 bases and 1 base respectively, with 10 bases between them. The DNA of the CDR3 is TGTGCCAGCACCAAGACGGAGAACACTGAAGCTTTCTTT. This translates into CASTKTENTEAFF. The full variable domain, its missing parts supplied by reference TRBV2 and TRBJ1-1, is EPEVTQTPSHQVTQMGQEVILRCVPISNHLYFYWYRQILGQKVEFLVSFYNNEISEKSEIFDDQFSVERPDGSNFTLKIRSTKLEDSAMYFCASTKTENTEAFFGQGTRLTVV.

This clonotype was observed at least ten times. J is TRBJ1-1 and V is TRBV19; the match to TRBD1 covers 9 bases. Germline V gives CDR1 LNHDA, CDR2 SQIVND (reference sequence). This CDR3 is 13 amino acids long. V was clipped by 6 bases and J by 3 bases; unmatched bases: 2. The CDR3 sequence is CASRGQGYTEAFF. The CDR3 DNA is TGTGCCAGTAGAGGACAGGGGTACACTGAAGCTTTCTTT. The whole variable domain, remainder taken from reference TRBV19 and TRBJ1-1, is DGGITQSPKYLFRKEGQNVTLSCEQNLNHDAMYWYRQDPGQGLRLIYYSQIVNDFQKGDIAEGYSVSREKKESFPLTVTSAQKNPTAFYLCASRGQGYTEAFFGQGTRLTVV.

In its sample, this clonotype was seen many times. The genes are TRBV10-2 and TRBJ2-5; D perhaps matches TRBD1 (5 bases). The CDR3 contains 11 residues. The germline CDR1 and CDR2 sequences are WSHSY and SAAADI. Trimming cost V 9 bases and J 9 bases, with 14 bases left between them. The CDR3 nucleotides read TGCGCCAGTTGGTCAGGGTGGTCCCAGTACTTC. Translated: CASWSGWSQYF.

This clonotype appeared many times. The CDR3 loop reads CATAYPGSTDTQYF. The CDR3 DNA is TGTGCCACCGCCTACCCGGGGAGCACAGATACGCAGTATTTT. The chain joins TRBV15 to TRBJ2-3, with a possible D match to TRBD2 (5 bases). Looked up from germline, CDR1 is LNHNV and CDR2 is YYDKDF (reference sequence). The CDR3 has 14 residues. V lost 8 bases and J lost 0, with 12 bases in between.

This clonotype was counted many times. The V and J genes are TRBV6-1 and TRBJ1-1, with D perhaps TRBD1 (5 bases). The CDR3 has 14 residues. Germline CDR1 MNHNS, CDR2 SASEGT. The V end was cut by 5 bases, the J end by 5 bases, with 15 bases between. Here the CDR3 reads CASSPGPGRTEAFF. As DNA, the CDR3 is TGTGCCAGCAGTCCCGGCCCAGGGAGAACTGAAGCTTTCTTT.

The table lists this clonotype with many counts. This rearrangement joins TRBV5-1 to TRBJ2-7; no firm D call. This CDR3 comprises 14 residues. Trimming removed 4 bases from V and 4 bases from J, with 15 bases in between. Germline CDR1 SGHRS, CDR2 YFSETQ. The CDR3 sequence: CASSLGDNRYEQYF. The CDR3 DNA reads TGCGCCAGCAGCCTAGGAGACAACCGATACGAGCAGTACTTC.

This clonotype was observed at least ten times. In DNA, the CDR3 is TGTGCCAGCAGCTTAGCAACTGCCAATGAGCAGTTCTTC. Amino acids: CASSLATANEQFF. The chain carries TRBV7-9 and TRBJ2-1, with D unclear. The V end was cut by 0 bases, the J end by 6 bases, with 6 bases between. Germline CDR1 SEHNR, CDR2 FQNEAQ (reference sequence). The CDR3 runs 13 residues.

This clonotype has at least ten counts. V gene TRBV12-3 or TRBV12-4 combines with J gene TRBJ2-7; 12 bases line up with TRBD2. The CDR3 spans 16 residues. With V trimmed by 6 bases and J by 3 bases, 9 bases remained unmatched. The CDR3 loop is CASSPGGTSGFYEQYF. CDR3 DNA sequence: TGTGCCAGCAGCCCAGGTGGGACTAGCGGGTTCTACGAGCAGTACTTC.

This chain uses TRBV4-1 with TRBJ1-6; maybe TRBD1 (5 bases). The CDR3 loop spans 14 amino acids. The germline V gene encodes CDR1 MGHRA and CDR2 YSYEKL. The germline V and J ends were trimmed by 1 base and 10 bases, with 11 bases remaining between them. DNA for the CDR3: TGCGCCAGCAGCCAAGGCAGGGTGAACTCACCCCTCCACTTT. This codes for CASSQGRVNSPLHF.

This clonotype was counted ten times or more. This chain links TRBV28 with TRBJ1-5, with D tentatively TRBD1 (5 bases). Per germline, CDR1 MDHEN and CDR2 SYDVKM. V shed 3 bases and J shed 0 bases, with 21 bases lying between them. The CDR3 has 19 residues. DNA for the CDR3: TGTGCCAGCAGTTTTCTGACTCAGGGTCCTGAGCATAGCAATCAGCCCCAGCATTTT. Amino acids: CASSFLTQGPEHSNQPQHF.

The sample holds many counts of this clonotype. The chain is built from TRBV7-2 and TRBJ2-2; D is possibly TRBD1 (5 bases). The V gene lost 3 bases and the J gene lost 6 bases, with 8 bases spanning the gap. The germline V gene has CDR1 SGHTA and CDR2 FQGNSA. This CDR3 has 13 residues. CDR3 region: CASSFPGSGELFF. The DNA of the CDR3 is TGTGCCAGCAGCTTTCCAGGGTCCGGGGAGCTGTTTTTT.

The V and J genes are TRBV30 and TRBJ1-1, with D uncertain. Trimming stripped 2 bases from V and 9 bases from J, with 1 base between. The germline gives CDR1 GTSNPN, CDR2 SVGIG (reference sequence). This CDR3 spans 8 amino acids. The CDR3 is CAWSKAFF. In nucleotides, the CDR3 is TGTGCCTGGAGTAAAGCTTTCTTT. The variable domain in full, completed from reference TRBV30 and TRBJ1-1, reads SQTIHQWPATLVQPVGSPLSLECTVEGTSNPNLYWYRQAAGRGLQLLFYSVGIGQISSEVPQNLSASRPQDRQFILSSKKLLLSDSGFYLCAWSKAFFGQGTRLTVV.

This clonotype was recorded at least ten times. The chain combines TRBV6-1 with TRBJ1-3; D is undetermined. V lost 4 bases and J 0 bases, leaving 7 bases between the germline ends. Germline CDR1 reads MNHNS; CDR2 reads SASEGT. The CDR3 has 14 amino acids. The CDR3 DNA sequence: TGTGCCAGCAGTGTCGGTTACTCTGGAAACACCATATATTTT. This codes for CASSVGYSGNTIYF.

At least ten counts were recorded for this clonotype. J is TRBJ1-1 and V is TRBV27; 8 bases line up with TRBD1. Trimming cost V 8 bases and J 1 base; bases outside gene matches: 9. CDR3 length equals 15 residues. The germline CDR1 and CDR2 sequences are MNHEY and SMNVEV (reference sequence). CDR3 protein: CASSQDRGGNTEAFF. The CDR3 nucleotides read TGTGCCAGCTCTCAAGACAGGGGAGGGAACACTGAAGCTTTCTTT.